The 10 T cell receptor beta chains reported below all come from one sample, sequenced in a study of T cells in Graves' hyperthyroidism and ophthalmopathy. Template material for amplifying TCR beta CDR3 regions consisted of RNA transcripts. When the TCR CDR3 underwent first-round RT-PCR, the HTBI primer set was used. TCRdb passed the multiplex PCR reads through MiXCR, listing each CDR3 protein once. The sample lists around 350,000 distinct CDR3 sequences, about 18% seen once, with around a third in the top ten. Sequenced material: blood. The receptor source for this set is a woman aged 25 to 39 with Graves' hyperthyroidism that later progressed to Graves' ophthalmopathy.

This clonotype was observed a handful of times. This may arise from a read error, as a much more abundant clone is one base away. The V and J genes are TRBV28 and TRBJ1-4; unclear D gene. CDR1 MDHEN and CDR2 SYDVKM come from the germline V gene. Trimming took 6 bases from V and 0 from J, leaving 14 bases between them. This CDR3 is 16 amino acids long. CDR3 DNA: TGTGCCAGCAGGGGTACAGCAGCAGCAACTAATGAAAAACTGTTTTTT. Protein sequence: CASRGTAAATNEKLFF.

This clonotype has a count of ten or more. V usage is TRBV12-3 or TRBV12-4 and J usage is TRBJ2-3; D may be TRBD2 (6 bases). The CDR3 length is 16 residues. Trimming took off 2 bases at V and 0 bases at J, with 12 bases between the two ends. The CDR3 sequence: CASSLSFAGSTDTQYF. CDR3 nucleotides: TGTGCCAGCAGTTTATCCTTCGCGGGGAGCACAGATACGCAGTATTTT.

The CDR3 spells CASSSETGPQETQYF. CDR3 in DNA: TGTGCCAGCAGCTCCGAGACAGGGCCACAAGAGACCCAGTACTTC. V and J are TRBV7-9 and TRBJ2-5; 7 nucleotides agree with TRBD1. V lost 4 bases to trimming and J lost 2 bases; unmatched junction nucleotides: 7. This CDR3 contains 15 residues. CDR1 is SEHNR, CDR2 FQNEAQ, per germline (reference sequence).

The chain combines TRBV7-9 with TRBJ1-1; 8 bases align to TRBD1. The CDR3 has 14 amino acids. The V and J ends lost 5 bases and 5 bases, in that order; junction bases with no gene match: 7. Germline loops: CDR1 SEHNR, CDR2 FQNEAQ (reference sequence). As DNA, the CDR3 is TGTGCCAGCAGCCGAATTACAGGGGGGACTGAAGCTTTCTTT. Translating gives CASSRITGGTEAFF.

This clonotype was seen ten or more times. The chain joins TRBV20-1 to TRBJ1-2; D is unclear. Looked up from germline, CDR1 is DFQATT and CDR2 is SNEGSKA (reference sequence). V lost 5 bases and J 5 bases, leaving 15 bases between the germline ends. The CDR3 consists of 13 residues. The CDR3 loop is CSAGYRGAYGYTF. CDR3 coding DNA: TGCAGTGCTGGATACCGGGGTGCATATGGCTACACCTTC.

This clonotype was detected ten times or more. The gene calls are TRBV10-3 and TRBJ2-7; D tentatively reads TRBD1 or TRBD2 (6 bases each). V lost 6 bases and J lost 6, with 9 bases in between. Germline lookup yields CDR1 ENHRY and CDR2 SYGVKD. This CDR3 is 11 amino acids long. The chain's CDR3 is CAIRGGSEQYF. The DNA of the CDR3 is TGTGCCATCAGAGGGGGGTCCGAGCAGTACTTC.

This clonotype came up many times. CDR3 region: CASSDTGGNSYNEQFF. CDR3 nucleotide sequence: TGTGCCAGCAGTGACACAGGGGGGAACTCCTACAATGAGCAGTTCTTC. The chain recombines TRBV28 with TRBJ2-1; TRBD1 matches at 8 bases. Germline assignment: CDR1 MDHEN and CDR2 SYDVKM. The CDR3 is 16 residues long. V was pared by 5 bases and J by 0 bases, with 6 bases of the junction left unmatched.

Many counts were recorded for this clonotype. The rearrangement links TRBV12-3 or TRBV12-4 to TRBJ2-5; D ambiguous. This CDR3 is 20 amino acids long. V lost 6 bases and J lost 4, with 33 bases in between. CDR3 loop: CASSIPHLLLFRFTGETQYF. Written as DNA, the CDR3 is TGTGCCAGCAGCATACCACACCTCTTGTTATTCCGCTTCACCGGAGAGACCCAGTACTTC.

This clonotype appeared many times. The chain carries TRBV10-1 and TRBJ1-1; D remains unclear. CDR3 length equals 14 residues. Germline assignment: CDR1 WNHNN and CDR2 SYGVQD (reference sequence). Trimming pared 0 bases from V and 10 bases from J, leaving 15 bases between. CDR3 residues: CASSESGLSGAAFF. CDR3 in DNA: TGCGCCAGCAGTGAGTCCGGGCTATCGGGAGCAGCTTTCTTT.

This clonotype was seen repeatedly, ten times or more. V usage is TRBV5-8 and J usage is TRBJ2-5, with TRBD1 identical over 9 bases. V was pared by 4 bases and J by 2 bases, with 12 bases of the junction left unmatched. The CDR3 sequence is 17 residues long. The V gene's germline CDR1 is SGHTS and CDR2 YDEGEE. CDR3 amino acids: CASSPEGTGHNQETQYF. Written as DNA, the CDR3 is TGTGCCAGCAGCCCCGAAGGGACAGGGCACAATCAAGAGACCCAGTACTTC.